This T cell receptor beta chain was identified in a study of T-cell reconstitution after alpha-beta-depleted transplantation in children. Notes on the study in general: By one year post-transplant, T-cell counts and diversity largely arose from T cells that were newly produced. Approximately two months post-transplant, alpha-beta T cells reportedly originated from several hundred expanded graft clones.

V lost 3 bases and J lost 1, with 10 bases in between. The germline gives CDR1 SGDLS, CDR2 YYNGEE. The CDR3 has 14 amino acids. Turning to this clonotype: No antigen is known for it.

A TCRbeta library incorporating unique molecular identifiers was prepared. TCRdb used MiXCR to reprocess the PCR reads, holding one entry per CDR3 protein. This sample has 780,000 or so distinct CDR3 sequences, with 15% to 20% found just once. This sample comprised PBMCs, mostly from graft donor cells, obtained 360 days after TCRalphabeta/CD19-depleted stem cell transplant. The clonotype comes from a male patient younger than 18 who had a stem cell transplant for acute lymphoblastic leukemia, so the T cells may come from the graft donor. V and J are TRBV9 and TRBJ1-2; a weak D match, TRBD1 (5 bases). The CDR3 is CASSAVGGNYGYTF. CDR3 nucleotide sequence: TGTGCCAGCAGCGCGGTGGGGGGTAACTATGGCTACACCTTC.